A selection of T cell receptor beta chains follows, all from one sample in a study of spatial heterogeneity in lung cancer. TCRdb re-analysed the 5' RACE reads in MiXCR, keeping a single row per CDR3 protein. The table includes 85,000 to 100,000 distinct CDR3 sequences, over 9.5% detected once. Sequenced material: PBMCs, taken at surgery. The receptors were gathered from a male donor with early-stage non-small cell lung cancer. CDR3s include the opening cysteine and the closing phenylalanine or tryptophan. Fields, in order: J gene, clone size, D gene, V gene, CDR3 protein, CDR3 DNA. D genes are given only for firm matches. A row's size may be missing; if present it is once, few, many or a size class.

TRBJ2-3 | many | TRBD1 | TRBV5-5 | CASSLRDRGRGTDTQYF | TGTGCCAGCAGCTTGAGGGACAGGGGGCGAGGCACAGATACGCAGTATTTT
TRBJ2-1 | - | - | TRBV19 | CASSISPGAVGEQFF | TGTGCCAGTAGTATATCCCCAGGGGCCGTTGGTGAGCAGTTCTTC
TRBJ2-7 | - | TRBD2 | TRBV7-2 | CASSQTAGGRGEQYF | TGTGCCAGCAGCCAGACGGCGGGAGGAAGGGGCGAGCAGTACTTC
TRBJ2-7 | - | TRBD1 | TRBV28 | CASGSGQRGPQYF | TGTGCCAGCGGATCGGGACAGAGGGGGCCGCAGTACTTC
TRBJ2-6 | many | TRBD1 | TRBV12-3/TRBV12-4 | CASSFDRGPGANVLTF | TGTGCCAGCAGTTTCGACAGGGGGCCTGGGGCCAACGTCCTGACTTTC
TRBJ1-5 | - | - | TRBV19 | CASSINRQGDQPQHF | TGTGCCAGTAGTATTAACCGACAAGGGGATCAGCCCCAGCATTTT
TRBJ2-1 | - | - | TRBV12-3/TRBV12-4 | CASGFWGSGAYNEQFF | TGTGCCAGCGGTTTTTGGGGGTCAGGGGCCTACAATGAGCAGTTCTTC
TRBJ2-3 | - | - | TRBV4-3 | CASSQVGIRGTDTQYF | TGCGCCAGCAGCCAAGTCGGGATTCGTGGCACAGATACGCAGTATTTT
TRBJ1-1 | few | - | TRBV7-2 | CASSLITGPAFF | TGTGCCAGCAGCTTAATTACGGGTCCGGCTTTCTTT
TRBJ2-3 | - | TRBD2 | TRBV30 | CAWSVTSGGTQYF | TGTGCCTGGAGTGTAACTAGCGGGGGAACGCAGTATTTT
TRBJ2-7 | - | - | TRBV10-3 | CATTGTEVTYEQYF | TGTGCCACTACGGGGACCGAGGTTACCTACGAGCAGTACTTC
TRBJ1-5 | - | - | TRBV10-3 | CATWDGNQPQHF | TGTGCCACCTGGGACGGAAATCAGCCCCAGCATTTT
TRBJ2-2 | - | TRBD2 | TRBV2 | CASSELAGYTGELFF | TGTGCCAGCAGTGAGCTAGCGGGTTACACCGGGGAGCTGTTTTTT
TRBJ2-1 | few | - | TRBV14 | CASTQGHTSNEQFF | TGTGCCAGCACCCAAGGGCACACCTCCAATGAGCAGTTCTTC
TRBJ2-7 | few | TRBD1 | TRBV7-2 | CASSLSRDRASYEQYF | TGTGCCAGCAGCTTATCCAGGGACAGGGCCTCCTACGAGCAGTACTTC
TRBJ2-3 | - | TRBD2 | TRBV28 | CASSLSSGSGTDTQYF | TGTGCCAGCAGTTTATCGAGCGGGAGCGGCACAGATACGCAGTATTTT
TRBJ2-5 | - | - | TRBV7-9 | CASSKQGIGETQYF | TGTGCCAGCAGTAAACAGGGAATAGGAGAGACCCAGTACTTC
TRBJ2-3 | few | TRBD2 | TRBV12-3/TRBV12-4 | CASSLLAGADTQYF | TGTGCCAGCAGTTTACTAGCGGGAGCCGATACGCAGTATTTT
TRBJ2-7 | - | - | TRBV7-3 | CASSVGRGYEQYF | TGTGCCAGCAGCGTAGGCAGGGGTTACGAGCAGTACTTC
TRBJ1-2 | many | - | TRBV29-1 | CSVVPGNYGYTF | TGCAGCGTTGTCCCAGGGAACTATGGCTACACCTTC
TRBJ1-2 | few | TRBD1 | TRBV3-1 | CASSRGDSSYGYTF | TGTGCCAGCAGCCGCGGGGACAGTTCCTATGGCTACACCTTC
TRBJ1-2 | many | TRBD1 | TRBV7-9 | CASSLADRGEPNYGYTF | TGTGCCAGCAGCTTAGCGGACAGGGGAGAACCTAACTATGGCTACACCTTC
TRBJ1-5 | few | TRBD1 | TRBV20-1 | CSATTGGSNQPQHF | TGCAGTGCAACGACAGGGGGTAGCAATCAGCCCCAGCATTTT
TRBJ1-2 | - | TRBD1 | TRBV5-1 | CASSPDRFSGYTF | TGCGCCAGCAGCCCGGACAGGTTTTCCGGCTACACCTTC
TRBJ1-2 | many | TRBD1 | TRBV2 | CASRSRDRGVNANYGYTF | TGTGCCAGCAGATCCCGGGACAGGGGGGTCAATGCTAACTATGGCTACACCTTC
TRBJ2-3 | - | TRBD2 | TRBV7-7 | CASSERLAGEPDTQYF | TGTGCTAGCAGCGAACGACTAGCGGGAGAGCCAGATACGCAGTATTTT
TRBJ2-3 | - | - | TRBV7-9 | CASQGTPANTQYF | TGTGCCAGCCAGGGGACACCCGCCAATACGCAGTATTTT
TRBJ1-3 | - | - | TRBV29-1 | CSVDQGGGGNTIYF | TGCAGCGTTGATCAAGGGGGAGGTGGAAACACCATATATTTT
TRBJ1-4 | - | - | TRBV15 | CATSREGDEKLFF | TGTGCCACCAGCAGAGAGGGAGATGAAAAACTGTTTTTT
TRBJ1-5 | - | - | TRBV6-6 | CASSYENRNQPQHF | TGTGCCAGCAGTTACGAGAACCGCAATCAGCCCCAGCATTTT